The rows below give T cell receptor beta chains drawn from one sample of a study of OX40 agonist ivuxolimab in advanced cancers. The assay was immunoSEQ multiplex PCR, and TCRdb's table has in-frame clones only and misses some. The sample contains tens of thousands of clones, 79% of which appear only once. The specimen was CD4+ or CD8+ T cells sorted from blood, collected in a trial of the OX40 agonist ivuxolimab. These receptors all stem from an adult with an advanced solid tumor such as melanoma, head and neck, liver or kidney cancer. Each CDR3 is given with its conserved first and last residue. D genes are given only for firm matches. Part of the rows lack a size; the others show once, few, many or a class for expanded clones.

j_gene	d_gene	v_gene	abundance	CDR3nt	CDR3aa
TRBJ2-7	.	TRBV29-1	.	TGCAGCGTTGAAACCGGACGGGGGGCCCTCTACGAGCAGTACTTC	CSVETGRGALYEQYF
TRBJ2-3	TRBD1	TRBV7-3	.	TGTGCCAGCAGCCCGGGACAGCGCACAGATACGCAGTATTTT	CASSPGQRTDTQYF
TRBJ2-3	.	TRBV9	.	TGTGCCAGCAGCTCTGGTAGGGGGTGGATTACAGATACGCAGTATTTT	CASSSGRGWITDTQYF
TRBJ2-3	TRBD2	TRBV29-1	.	TGCAGCGTGAAGGGACTAGCCCACAACACAGATACGCAGTATTTT	CSVKGLAHNTDTQYF
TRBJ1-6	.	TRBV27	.	TGTGCCAGCAGTTTATCTAATTCACCCCTCCACTTT	CASSLSNSPLHF
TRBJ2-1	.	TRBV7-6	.	TGTGCCAGCAGCTCAGGACTCCTCACATTCAATGAGCAGTTCTTC	CASSSGLLTFNEQFF
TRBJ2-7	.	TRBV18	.	TGTGCCAGCTCACCATCCGTCGGCGGGGGCGCATACGAGCAGTACTTC	CASSPSVGGGAYEQYF
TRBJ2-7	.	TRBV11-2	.	TGTGCCAGCAGCCCGAGCCCCTACAGGGCTCCCTCCTACGAGCAGTACTTC	CASSPSPYRAPSYEQYF
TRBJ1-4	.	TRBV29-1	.	TGCAGCGTTGAAGGACAGGTGGATGGAAAACTGTTTTTT	CSVEGQVDGKLFF
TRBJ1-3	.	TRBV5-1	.	TGCGCCAGCAGCCCGGACATGAGGGACACCATATATTTT	CASSPDMRDTIYF
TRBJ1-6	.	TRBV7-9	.	TGTGCCAGCAGCGGGGCTGGGAATAATTCACCCCTCCACTTT	CASSGAGNNSPLHF
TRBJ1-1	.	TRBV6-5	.	TGTGCCAGCAGGACTACAGGGCTGAACACTGAAGCTTTCTTT	CASRTTGLNTEAFF
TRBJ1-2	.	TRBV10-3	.	TGTGCCATCAGTGAAAATGGCTATGGCTACACCTTC	CAISENGYGYTF
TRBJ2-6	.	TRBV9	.	TGTGCCGCAGGGGCCCTAAGCTCTGGGGCCAACGTCCTGACTTTC	CAAGALSSGANVLTF
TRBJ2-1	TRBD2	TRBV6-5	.	TGTGCCAGCAGTTACTCCGGACTAGGTGGTGGGAATGAGCAGTTCTTC	CASSYSGLGGGNEQFF
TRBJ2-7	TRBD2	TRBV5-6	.	TGTGCCAGCAGCCTCTCGGGACTAGTCCCCTACGAGCAGTACTTC	CASSLSGLVPYEQYF
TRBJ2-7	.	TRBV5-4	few	TGTGCCAGCAGCTTACAGGGAGTGGAGCAGTACTTC	CASSLQGVEQYF
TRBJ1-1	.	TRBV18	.	TGTGCCAGCTCCCCAGGGACACCAGGCACTTCAAACACTGAAGCTTTCTTT	CASSPGTPGTSNTEAFF
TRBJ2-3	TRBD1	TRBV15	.	TGTGCCACCAGCAGAGAAGGGACAGCTTTAGATACGCAGTATTTT	CATSREGTALDTQYF
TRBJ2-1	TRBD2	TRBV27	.	TGTGCCAGCAGTCCGTCGACTAGCGGGAGCGCTGAGCAGTTCTTC	CASSPSTSGSAEQFF
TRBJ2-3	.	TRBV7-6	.	TGTGCCAGCAGCATACGGGATACGCAGTATTTT	CASSIRDTQYF
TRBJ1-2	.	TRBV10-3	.	TGTGCCATCAGTGAGTCGGGAGGCTACACCTTC	CAISESGGYTF
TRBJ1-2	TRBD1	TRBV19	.	TGTGCCAGTAGTTCGACAGGGGCGAACTATGGCTACACCTTC	CASSSTGANYGYTF
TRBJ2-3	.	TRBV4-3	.	TGCGCCAGCAGCCAAGATTGGGCTAGCACAGATACGCAGTATTTT	CASSQDWASTDTQYF
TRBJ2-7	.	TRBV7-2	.	TGTGCCAGCAGCGAACAGGAGGAGCAGTACTTC	CASSEQEEQYF
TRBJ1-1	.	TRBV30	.	TGTGCCTGGAGGCCCCTCGGGAACACTGAAGCTTTCTTT	CAWRPLGNTEAFF
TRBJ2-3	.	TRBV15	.	TGTGCCACCAGCAGAAAACCTAGCGCACTATCAGTTGGGACAGATACGCAGTATTTT	CATSRKPSALSVGTDTQYF
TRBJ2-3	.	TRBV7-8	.	TGTGCCAGCAGCTGGAAGGGACTGTTCACAGATACGCAGTATTTT	CASSWKGLFTDTQYF
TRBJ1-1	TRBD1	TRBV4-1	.	TGCGCCAGCAGCCATTTACAGGGGGCAGGGACTGAAGCTTTCTTT	CASSHLQGAGTEAFF